The 4 T cell receptor beta chains presented below share a single source sample, sequenced in a study of CD4 T cells in relation to SARS-CoV-2 and coronaviruses. Generated by immunoSEQ multiplex PCR, the TCRdb table keeps only in-frame clones and is missing some. The sample lists 20,000 to 25,000 clones, 74% seen once, with 9.5% to 15% in the top ten. Their target antigens are unknown. The unexposed donors gave CD4+ T cells in about 2010-2018, prior to COVID-19. After around nine days of culture, CD4+ T cells were isolated. The sample taken for sequencing was CD4+ T cells from PBMCs, cultured in vitro. These receptors were obtained from a human donor in good health.

The rearrangement joins TRBV10-3 to TRBJ1-2, with D hard to call. This CDR3 region has 15 residues. V was pared by 2 bases and J by 6 bases, with 16 bases between. Per the germline V gene, CDR1 is ENHRY and CDR2 is SYGVKD. In nucleotides, the CDR3 is TGTGCCATCAGTGAGCCTAGCAAGTTGGGCGATGGCTACACCTTC. This codes for CAISEPSKLGDGYTF.

This chain links TRBV6-2 or TRBV6-3 with TRBJ2-1; 8 nucleotides agree with TRBD2. There are 12 residues in the CDR3. Germline CDR1 and CDR2: MNHEY and SVGEGT. V lost 6 bases to trimming and J lost 12 bases; unmatched junction nucleotides: 7. The CDR3 spells CASSSERESQFF. In DNA form, the CDR3 reads TGTGCCAGCAGCTCGGAGCGGGAGTCGCAGTTCTTC.

A few counts support this clone. The genes are TRBV30 and TRBJ2-1; D call uncertain. V lost 1 base and J 5 bases, leaving 6 bases between the germline ends. The CDR3 consists of 12 residues. CDR1 is GTSNPN, CDR2 SVGIG, per germline (reference sequence). The CDR3 loop is CAWSGFNNEQFF. The CDR3 region has the DNA TGTGCCTGGAGTGGCTTTAACAATGAGCAGTTCTTC.

The chain couples TRBV28 to TRBJ2-6; TRBD2 matches 7 bases. Germline loops: CDR1 MDHEN, CDR2 SYDVKM. The CDR3 consists of 17 residues. The V and J ends lost 5 bases and 2 bases, in that order; junction bases with no gene match: 9. The CDR3 DNA is TGTGCCAGCAGTACCAGGGAGGGGTTCGCTGGGGCCAACGTCCTGACTTTC. Protein sequence: CASSTREGFAGANVLTF.